Each of the 23 T cell receptor beta chains below was sequenced from the same sample in a study of T-cell reconstitution after alpha-beta-depleted transplantation in children. Library preparation (for TCRbeta) was performed with unique molecular identifiers. TCRdb processed the PCR reads anew with MiXCR; each CDR3 protein has one entry. This table has around 450,000 distinct CDR3 sequences, approximately 10% appearing once. The sequencing here drew on PBMCs, taken before TCRalphabeta/CD19-depleted stem cell transplant. All receptors derive from a child younger than 10 with inherited bone marrow failure, due to receive a stem cell transplant.

In its sample, this clonotype was seen many times. The V and J genes are TRBV4-3 and TRBJ1-1; 7 bases are a match to TRBD1. The germline V gene encodes CDR1 LGHNA and CDR2 YSLEER. The CDR3 spans 15 residues. The V segment lost 0 bases and the J segment 4 bases; nucleotides outside the gene matches: 5. CDR3: CASSQDQGGSTEAFF. The CDR3 region has the DNA TGCGCCAGCAGCCAAGATCAGGGGGGGAGCACTGAAGCTTTCTTT.

Worth noting for this clonotype: Possible read error: a much larger clone is one base away. The chain combines TRBV27 with TRBJ2-1, with TRBD2 matching 7 bases. There are 13 residues in the CDR3. CDR1 is MNHEY and CDR2 is SMNVEV in the germline V gene (reference sequence). The trim removed 6 bases at V and 9 bases at J, leaving 8 bases unmatched. This chain's CDR3 is CASSRIGEGEQFF. CDR3 coding DNA: TGTGCCAGCAGCCGGATCGGGGAGGGTGAGCAGTTCTTC.

There are many counts of this clonotype. The gene calls are TRBV3-1 and TRBJ2-3; possibly TRBD1 for D (6 bases). The CDR3 has 15 amino acids. Germline V CDR1 and CDR2: LGHDT, YNNKEL (reference sequence). V dropped 4 bases and J dropped 4 bases, with 15 bases sitting between them. The CDR3 region has the DNA TGTGCCAGCAGCCCCCGGACAGAAGGAGCAGATACGCAGTATTTT. Protein: CASSPRTEGADTQYF.

This clonotype was detected many times. The CDR3 is CASNPGVTGAKNIQYF. CDR3 nucleotides: TGTGCCAGTAACCCGGGGGTCACAGGGGCCAAAAACATTCAGTACTTC. The rearrangement joins TRBV12-3 or TRBV12-4 to TRBJ2-4; D tentatively fits TRBD1 or TRBD2 (6 bases each). Trimming pared 9 bases from V and 1 base from J, leaving 19 bases between. CDR3 length: 16 residues.

This clonotype was observed many times. The CDR3 region is CASSAGLAGGPTLAKNIQYF. The CDR3 region has the DNA TGCGCCAGCAGCGCGGGACTAGCGGGAGGGCCGACACTGGCCAAAAACATTCAGTACTTC. V gene TRBV5-1 combines with J gene TRBJ2-4; the match to TRBD2 covers 16 bases. J gave up 1 base and V 4 bases, and 11 bases lay outside the gene matches. CDR3 length: 20 residues. Looked up from germline, CDR1 is SGHRS and CDR2 is YFSETQ.

The V gene is TRBV2, the J gene TRBJ1-2; D call uncertain. The CDR3 spans 16 residues. V lost 3 bases and J 7 bases, leaving 21 bases between the germline ends. CDR1 is SNHLY, CDR2 FYNNEI, per germline. Here the CDR3 reads CASSEIVLVRGGGYTF. For the CDR3, the DNA is TGTGCCAGCAGTGAGATCGTTTTGGTCCGAGGAGGTGGCTACACCTTC.

This clonotype was counted many times. The gene calls are TRBV5-5 and TRBJ2-1, with TRBD1 matching 9 bases. The J segment lost 6 bases and the V segment lost 3 bases, leaving 7 bases of the junction unmatched. Germline CDR1 SGHKS, CDR2 YYEKEE (reference sequence). CDR3 length: 15 residues. Written as DNA, the CDR3 is TGTGCCAGCAGCTCGCCGGGACAGGGTTTCAATGAGCAGTTCTTC. Its protein product is CASSSPGQGFNEQFF.

This clonotype was recorded at least ten times. The V call is TRBV20-1, the J call TRBJ1-2; D unclear. V dropped 6 bases and J dropped 4 bases, with 18 bases sitting between them. CDR3 length: 14 amino acids. CDR1 is DFQATT, CDR2 SNEGSKA, per germline (reference sequence). The CDR3 DNA reads as TGCAGTGCCAAACCCCAGGACTACTCCTATGGCTACACCTTC. Translated: CSAKPQDYSYGYTF.

The sample holds many counts of this clonotype. The chain recombines TRBV5-1 with TRBJ2-2; D gene uncertain. V was shortened by 1 base and J by 6 bases, with 7 bases between the two germline ends. CDR3 length: 13 residues. Germline V lookup: CDR1 SGHRS, CDR2 YFSETQ. CDR3 loop: CASSLTAAGELFF. The DNA of the CDR3 is TGCGCCAGCAGCTTGACGGCCGCCGGGGAGCTGTTTTTT.

This clonotype was seen a handful of times. The chain is built from TRBV20-1 and TRBJ2-7; 11 nucleotides match TRBD1. CDR3 size: 17 residues. V shed 0 bases and J 3 bases; nucleotides not matched to a gene: 10. Germline CDR1 and CDR2: DFQATT and SNEGSKA (reference sequence). CDR3 DNA: TGCAGTGCTAGAGATTTGGACGGGACAGGGGGTGACTACGAGCAGTACTTC. Translation gives CSARDLDGTGGDYEQYF.

V usage is TRBV11-2 and J usage is TRBJ2-5, with 8 bases lining up with TRBD1. Germline values: CDR1 SGHAT, CDR2 FQNNGV. With V trimmed by 4 bases and J by 7 bases, 11 bases remained unmatched. The CDR3 sequence is 15 residues long. The chain's CDR3 is CASSSFGQGRGTQYF. The DNA of the CDR3 is TGTGCCAGCAGCTCCTTTGGACAGGGACGGGGGACCCAGTACTTC.

This clonotype was counted at least ten times. V is TRBV15 and J is TRBJ2-1; 13 bases agree with TRBD2. The germline CDR1 and CDR2 sequences are LNHNV and YYDKDF (reference sequence). This CDR3 has 14 amino acids. With V trimmed by 1 base and J by 9 bases, 0 bases remained unmatched. The CDR3 is CATSRGLAGGEQFF. DNA of the CDR3: TGTGCCACCAGCAGAGGACTAGCGGGGGGTGAGCAGTTCTTC.

The chain has TRBV5-1 and TRBJ2-7; a possible D gene is TRBD1 (5 bases). The length of the CDR3 is 14 residues. The V gene's germline CDR1 is SGHRS and CDR2 YFSETQ. The V gene lost 4 bases and the J gene lost 3 bases, with 14 bases spanning the gap. CDR3 protein: CASSLTTGNYEQYF. In DNA, the CDR3 is TGCGCCAGCAGCCTGACAACAGGAAACTACGAGCAGTACTTC.

To note about this clonotype: A much larger clone is a single base away; this may be a read error. The chain employs TRBV6-2 or TRBV6-3 and TRBJ2-7; no firm D call. Trimming stripped 7 bases from V and 7 bases from J, with 11 bases between. The CDR3 has 11 residues. The germline gives CDR1 MNHEY, CDR2 SVGEGT. The chain's CDR3 is CASTANTEQYF. DNA of the CDR3: TGTGCCAGCACCGCCAACACTGAGCAGTACTTC.

The chain is built from TRBV4-3 and TRBJ2-3; 8 bases line up with TRBD2. The germline V gene has CDR1 LGHNA and CDR2 YSLEER. The V segment lost 0 bases and the J segment 4 bases; nucleotides outside the gene matches: 3. This CDR3 has 15 amino acids. The CDR3 coding sequence is TGCGCCAGCAGCCAAGAGTCTAGCGGGTCAGATACGCAGTATTTT. This gives the protein CASSQESSGSDTQYF.

V usage is TRBV30 and J usage is TRBJ2-7, with 8 bases matching TRBD2. The CDR3 totals 14 residues. The junction had 6 bases not matched to a gene; V was cut back by 3 bases and J by 2 bases. Germline V gives CDR1 GTSNPN, CDR2 SVGIG (reference sequence). For the CDR3, the DNA is TGTGCCTGGAGCTTGGCGGGAGGCCCCTACGAGCAGTACTTC. Translated, it gives CAWSLAGGPYEQYF.

This clonotype was recorded at least ten times. The gene calls are TRBV28 and TRBJ2-3; D is undetermined. The V end was cut by 3 bases, the J end by 11 bases, with 18 bases between. Germline lookup yields CDR1 MDHEN and CDR2 SYDVKM. This CDR3 comprises 14 residues. In DNA form, the CDR3 reads TGTGCCAGCAGTTTTCAAGTGGAGAGTAGCCTGCAGTATTTT. It translates to CASSFQVESSLQYF.

V gene TRBV29-1 combines with J gene TRBJ2-7; no clear D gene. Germline V CDR1 and CDR2: SQVTM, ANQGSEA. This CDR3 is built from 12 residues. V was clipped by 4 bases and J by 3 bases, with 10 bases between them. As DNA, the CDR3 is TGCAGCGTTGTTCGGGTAGGCTACGAGCAGTACTTC. The encoded protein is CSVVRVGYEQYF.

This clonotype was seen repeatedly, ten times or more. The chain links TRBV4-3 to TRBJ2-7; D unclear. Trimming pared 1 base from V and 3 bases from J, leaving 7 bases between. The CDR3 has 13 residues. The V gene's germline CDR1 is LGHNA and CDR2 YSLEER. CDR3 coding DNA: TGCGCCAGCAGCCAAGTCAAAGGCTACGAGCAGTACTTC. This gives the protein CASSQVKGYEQYF.

This clonotype has more than one count but fewer than ten. The chain combines TRBV12-3 or TRBV12-4 with TRBJ2-4; 11 nucleotides match TRBD1. This CDR3 has 18 amino acids. Trimming removed 3 bases from V and 0 bases from J; junction bases left unmatched: 7. The CDR3 nucleotides are TGTGCCAGCAGTTTCGGGACAGGGGGAATTCTAGCCAAAAACATTCAGTACTTC. Translation gives CASSFGTGGILAKNIQYF.

This clonotype occurred many times. The V gene is TRBV2, the J gene TRBJ2-1, with 10 bases aligning to TRBD2. CDR3 length equals 15 residues. Germline V gives CDR1 SNHLY, CDR2 FYNNEI. Trimming cost V 6 bases and J 5 bases; bases outside gene matches: 7. The CDR3 spells CASSLLAGVNNEQFF. CDR3 bases: TGTGCCAGCAGCCTGCTAGCGGGGGTGAACAATGAGCAGTTCTTC.

This clonotype was counted many times. V gene TRBV4-3 combines with J gene TRBJ2-1; D call uncertain. The ends were cut back, 1 base at V and 0 bases at J, with 13 bases in the middle. The CDR3 sequence is 17 residues long. Germline CDR1 LGHNA, CDR2 YSLEER. In DNA form, the CDR3 reads TGCGCCAGCAGCCAAGGGGCCCCGCACCACTCCTACAATGAGCAGTTCTTC. This codes for CASSQGAPHHSYNEQFF.

There are many counts of this clonotype. This chain connects TRBV7-8 to TRBJ2-3; D is tentatively TRBD1 or TRBD2 (5 bases each). V lost 5 bases and J 4 bases, leaving 13 bases between the germline ends. The germline CDR1 and CDR2 sequences are SGHVS and FQNEAQ. The CDR3 runs 14 residues. CDR3 sequence (DNA): TGTGCCAGCAGCCCCGGGACCCGGGCAGATACGCAGTATTTT. It encodes CASSPGTRADTQYF.